This T cell receptor beta chain was sequenced for a study of cytomegalovirus exposure and HLA in healthy donors. Study observations and caveats: Sequences of the TCR beta chain were said to predict the HLA-A and HLA-B alleles of most subjects accurately. A later analysis linked a missense variant in DCLRE1C to the trimming of TCR beta V and J genes. In a later analysis, specific HLA alleles were associated with 15,000 to 20,000 TCR beta sequences at a 0.05 false discovery rate.

V dropped 6 bases and J dropped 0; count of bases not matched to a gene: 16. There are 19 residues in the CDR3. CDR1 is MDHEN, CDR2 SYDVKM, per germline. Healthy bone marrow donors made up the cohort. Concerning this clone itself: The antigen remains undetermined.

The study ran its PCR with 60 Vbeta and 13 Jbeta primers. Measured with immunoSEQ multiplex PCR; TCRdb has only the in-frame clones, and not every one. The table records under 150,000 clones, approximately 84% of them present only once. This clonotype was sampled from a man aged 25-45 years in good health and CMV-seropositive. The sample was PBMCs. The gene calls are TRBV28 and TRBJ2-7, with 11 bases aligning to TRBD2. The CDR3 DNA reads as TGTGCCAGCAGATCCTATCGACTAGCGGGGCCACAGAGCTCCTACGAGCAGTACTTC. Encoded protein: CASRSYRLAGPQSSYEQYF.